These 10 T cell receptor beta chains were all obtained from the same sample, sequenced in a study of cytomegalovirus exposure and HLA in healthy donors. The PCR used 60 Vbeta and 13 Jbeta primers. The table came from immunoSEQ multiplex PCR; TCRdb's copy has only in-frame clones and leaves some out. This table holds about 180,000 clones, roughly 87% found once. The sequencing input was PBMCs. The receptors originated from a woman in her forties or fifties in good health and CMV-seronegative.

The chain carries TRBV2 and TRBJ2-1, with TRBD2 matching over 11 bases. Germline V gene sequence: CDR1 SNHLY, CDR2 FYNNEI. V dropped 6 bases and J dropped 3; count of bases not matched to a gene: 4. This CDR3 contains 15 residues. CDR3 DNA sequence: TGTGCCAGCAGGCCGACTAGCGGGGACTACAATGAGCAGTTCTTC. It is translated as CASRPTSGDYNEQFF.

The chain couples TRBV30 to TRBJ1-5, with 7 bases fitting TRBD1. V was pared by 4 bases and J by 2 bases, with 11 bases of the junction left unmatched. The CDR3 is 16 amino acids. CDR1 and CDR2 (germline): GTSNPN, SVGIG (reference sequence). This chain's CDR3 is CAWTSTGVPGNQPQHF. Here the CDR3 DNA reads TGTGCCTGGACCAGCACAGGGGTTCCGGGCAATCAGCCCCAGCATTTT.

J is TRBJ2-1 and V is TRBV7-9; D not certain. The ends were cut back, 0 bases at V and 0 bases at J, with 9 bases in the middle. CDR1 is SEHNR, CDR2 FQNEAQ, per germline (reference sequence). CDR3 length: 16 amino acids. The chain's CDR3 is CASSLASEYSYNEQFF. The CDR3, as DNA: TGTGCCAGCAGCTTAGCGTCGGAGTACTCCTACAATGAGCAGTTCTTC.

The CDR3 here is CASSSAGANTGELFF. As DNA, the CDR3 is TGTGCCAGCAGTTCAGCGGGGGCGAACACCGGGGAGCTGTTTTTT. The chain recombines TRBV2 with TRBJ2-2; TRBD2 matches at 8 bases. This CDR3 region has 15 residues. The J segment lost 0 bases and the V segment lost 5 bases, leaving 2 bases of the junction unmatched. In germline, CDR1 is SNHLY, CDR2 FYNNEI.

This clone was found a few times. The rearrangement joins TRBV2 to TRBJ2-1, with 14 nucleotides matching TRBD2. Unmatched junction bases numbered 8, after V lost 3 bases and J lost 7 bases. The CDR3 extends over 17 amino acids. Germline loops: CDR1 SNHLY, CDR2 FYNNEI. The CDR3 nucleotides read TGTGCCAGCAGTGATCTTGGGACTAGCGGGAGTACAAATGAGCAGTTCTTC. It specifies CASSDLGTSGSTNEQFF.

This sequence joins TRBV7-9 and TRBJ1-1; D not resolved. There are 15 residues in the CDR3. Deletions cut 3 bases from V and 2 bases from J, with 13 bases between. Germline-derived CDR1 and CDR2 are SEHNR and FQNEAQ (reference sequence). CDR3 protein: CASSLSLSGNTEAFF. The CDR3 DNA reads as TGTGCCAGCAGCTTGTCATTGTCCGGTAACACTGAAGCTTTCTTT.

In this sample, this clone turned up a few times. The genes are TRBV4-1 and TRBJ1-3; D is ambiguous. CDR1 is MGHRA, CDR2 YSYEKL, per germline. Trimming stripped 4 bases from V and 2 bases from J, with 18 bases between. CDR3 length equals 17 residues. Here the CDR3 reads CASSLWVGFAPGNTIYF. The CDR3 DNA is TGCGCCAGCAGCCTCTGGGTGGGCTTTGCTCCTGGAAACACCATATATTTT.

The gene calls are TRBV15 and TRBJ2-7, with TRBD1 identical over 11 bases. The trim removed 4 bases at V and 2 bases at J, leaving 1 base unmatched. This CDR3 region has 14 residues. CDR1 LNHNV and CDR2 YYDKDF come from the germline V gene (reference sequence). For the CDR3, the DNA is TGTGCCACCAGCACGGACAGGGGGCCCTACGAGCAGTACTTC. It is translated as CATSTDRGPYEQYF.

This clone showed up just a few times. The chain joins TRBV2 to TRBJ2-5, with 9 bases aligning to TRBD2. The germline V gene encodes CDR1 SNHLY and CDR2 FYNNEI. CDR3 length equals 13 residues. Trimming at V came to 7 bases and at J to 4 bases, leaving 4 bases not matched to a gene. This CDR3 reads CASNALAGETQYF. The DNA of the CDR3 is TGTGCCAGCAATGCACTAGCGGGAGAGACCCAGTACTTC.

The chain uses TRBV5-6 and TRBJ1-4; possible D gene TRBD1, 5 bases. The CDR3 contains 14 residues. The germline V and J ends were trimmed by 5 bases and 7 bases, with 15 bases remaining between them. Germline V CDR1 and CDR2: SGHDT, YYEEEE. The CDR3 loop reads CASRLGAGGEKLFF. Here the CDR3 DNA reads TGTGCCAGCAGACTTGGGGCGGGAGGTGAAAAACTGTTTTTT.